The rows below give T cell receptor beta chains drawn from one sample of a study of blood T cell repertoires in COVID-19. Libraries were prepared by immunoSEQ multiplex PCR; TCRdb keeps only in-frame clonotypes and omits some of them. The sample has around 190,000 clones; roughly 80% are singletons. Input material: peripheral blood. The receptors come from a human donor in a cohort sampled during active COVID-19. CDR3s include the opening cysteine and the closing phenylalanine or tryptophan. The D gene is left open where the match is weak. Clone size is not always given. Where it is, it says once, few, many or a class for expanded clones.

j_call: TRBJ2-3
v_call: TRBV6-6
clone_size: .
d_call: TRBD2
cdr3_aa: CASIPSGVAGDTQYF
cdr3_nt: TGTGCCAGCATACCTAGCGGGGTTGCAGGAGATACGCAGTATTTT

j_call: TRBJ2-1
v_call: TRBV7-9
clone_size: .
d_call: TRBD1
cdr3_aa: CASSSQTGPNEQFF
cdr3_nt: TGTGCCAGCAGCTCTCAGACAGGGCCGAATGAGCAGTTCTTC

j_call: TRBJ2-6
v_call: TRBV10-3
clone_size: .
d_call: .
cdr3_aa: CAISEGGVFSGANVLTF
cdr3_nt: TGTGCCATCAGTGAAGGAGGGGTATTCTCTGGGGCCAACGTCCTGACTTTC

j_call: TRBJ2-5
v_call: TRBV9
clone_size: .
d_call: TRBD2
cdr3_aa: CASSPLLAGTQETQYF
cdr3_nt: TGTGCCAGCAGCCCCCTGCTAGCGGGGACCCAAGAGACCCAGTACTTC

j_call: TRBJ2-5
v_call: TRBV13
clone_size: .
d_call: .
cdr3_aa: CASSLGRGETQYF
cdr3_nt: TGTGCCAGCAGCTTAGGAAGGGGGGAGACCCAGTACTTC

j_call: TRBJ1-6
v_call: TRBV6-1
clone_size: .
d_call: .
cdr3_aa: CASSEWDTRSSPLHF
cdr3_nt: TGTGCCAGCAGTGAGTGGGACACGCGGAGTTCACCCCTCCACTTT

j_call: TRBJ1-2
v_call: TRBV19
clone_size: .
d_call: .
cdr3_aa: CASSPLGGTNYGYTF
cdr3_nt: TGTGCCAGTAGTCCCCTCGGGGGAACTAACTATGGCTACACCTTC

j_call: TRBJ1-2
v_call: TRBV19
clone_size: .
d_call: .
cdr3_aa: CASSEGTYGYTF
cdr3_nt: TGTGCCAGTAGTGAGGGTACCTATGGCTACACCTTC

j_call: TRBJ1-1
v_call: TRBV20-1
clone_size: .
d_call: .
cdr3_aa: CSARDQAEAFF
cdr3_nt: TGCAGTGCTAGAGATCAGGCTGAAGCTTTCTTT

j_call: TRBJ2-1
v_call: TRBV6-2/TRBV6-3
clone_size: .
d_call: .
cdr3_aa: CASSYREYNEQFF
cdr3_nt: TGTGCCAGCAGTTACAGGGAGTACAATGAGCAGTTCTTC

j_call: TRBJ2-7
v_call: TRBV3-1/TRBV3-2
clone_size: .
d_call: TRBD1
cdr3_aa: CASSSTGPSYEQYF
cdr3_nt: TGTGCCAGCAGCTCGACAGGGCCCTCCTACGAGCAGTACTTC

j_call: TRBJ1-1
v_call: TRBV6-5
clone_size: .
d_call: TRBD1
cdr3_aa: CASSTGTGVQAFF
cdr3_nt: TGTGCCAGCAGCACCGGGACAGGCGTTCAAGCTTTCTTT

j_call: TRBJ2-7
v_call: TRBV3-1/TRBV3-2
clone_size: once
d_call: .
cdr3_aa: CASSQVGGAAYEQYF
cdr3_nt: TGTGCCAGCAGCCAAGTGGGCGGGGCTGCCTACGAGCAGTACTTC

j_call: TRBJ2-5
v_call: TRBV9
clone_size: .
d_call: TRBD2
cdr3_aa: CASSSSGGARETQYF
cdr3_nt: TGTGCCAGCAGCAGTAGCGGGGGGGCCCGTGAGACCCAGTACTTC

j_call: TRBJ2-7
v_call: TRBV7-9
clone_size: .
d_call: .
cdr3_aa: CASSLVVQTTEQYF
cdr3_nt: TGTGCCAGCAGCTTAGTGGTACAAACTACCGAGCAGTACTTC

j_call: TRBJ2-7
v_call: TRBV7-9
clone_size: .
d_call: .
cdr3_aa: CASSLEHLPYEQYF
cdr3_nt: TGTGCCAGCAGCTTAGAACATTTACCCTACGAGCAGTACTTC

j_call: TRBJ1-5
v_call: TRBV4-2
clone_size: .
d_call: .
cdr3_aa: CASSQDPGRGGPQHF
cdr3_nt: TGTGCCAGCAGCCAAGATCCCGGCAGGGGCGGGCCCCAGCATTTT

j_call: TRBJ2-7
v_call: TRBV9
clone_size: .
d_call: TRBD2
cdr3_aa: CASSDAPSGNSYEQYF
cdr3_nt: TGTGCCAGCAGCGACGCACCTAGCGGCAACTCCTACGAGCAGTACTTC

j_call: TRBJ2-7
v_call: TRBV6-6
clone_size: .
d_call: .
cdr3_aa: CASSYGTPESYEQYF
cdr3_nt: TGTGCCAGCAGTTACGGGACTCCTGAATCCTACGAGCAGTACTTC

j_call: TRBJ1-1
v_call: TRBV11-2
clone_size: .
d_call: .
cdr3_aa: CASSHPKAGKAEAFF
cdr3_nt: TGTGCCAGCAGCCACCCCAAAGCAGGGAAGGCTGAAGCTTTCTTT

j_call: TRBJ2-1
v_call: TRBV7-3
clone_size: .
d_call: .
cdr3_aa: CASSPHPQRGEQFF
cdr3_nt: TGTGCCAGCAGCCCCCATCCGCAACGGGGTGAGCAGTTCTTC

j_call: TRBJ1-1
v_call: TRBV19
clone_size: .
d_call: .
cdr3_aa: CASSRARGVRTTEAFF
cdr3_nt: TGTGCCAGCTCCAGGGCACGCGGGGTCCGAACAACTGAAGCTTTCTTT

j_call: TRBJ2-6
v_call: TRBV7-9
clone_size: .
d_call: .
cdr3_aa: CASIVGHEAYLSGANVLTF
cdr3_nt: TGTGCCAGCATAGTTGGCCACGAGGCGTACCTCTCTGGGGCCAACGTCCTGACTTTC

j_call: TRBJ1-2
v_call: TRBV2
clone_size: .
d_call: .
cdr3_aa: CARQGNLDGYTF
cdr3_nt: TGTGCCAGGCAGGGAAACCTGGATGGCTACACCTTC

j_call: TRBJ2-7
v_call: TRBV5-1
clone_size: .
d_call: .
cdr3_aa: CASSLSPTYEQYF
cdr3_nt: TGCGCCAGCAGCCTTAGCCCGACCTACGAGCAGTACTTC

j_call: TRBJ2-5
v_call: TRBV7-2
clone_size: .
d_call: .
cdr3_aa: CASSLYLSGETQYF
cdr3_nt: TGTGCCAGCAGCTTATATCTTTCCGGGGAGACCCAGTACTTC

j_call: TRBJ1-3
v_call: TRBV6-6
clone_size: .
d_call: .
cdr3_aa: CASTGSGNTIYF
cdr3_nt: TGTGCCAGTACAGGGTCTGGAAACACCATATATTTT

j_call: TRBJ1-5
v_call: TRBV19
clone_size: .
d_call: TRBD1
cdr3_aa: CATTPRAGGAKGNQPQHF
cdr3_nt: TGTGCCACCACCCCCAGGGCAGGGGGCGCGAAGGGCAATCAGCCCCAGCATTTT

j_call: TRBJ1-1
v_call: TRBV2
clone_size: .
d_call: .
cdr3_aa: CASSEMDINTEAFF
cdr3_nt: TGTGCCAGCAGTGAGATGGACATAAACACTGAAGCTTTCTTT

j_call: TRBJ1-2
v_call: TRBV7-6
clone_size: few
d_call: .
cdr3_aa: CASSLGWGGSGGYTF
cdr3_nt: TGTGCCAGCAGCTTAGGTTGGGGGGGATCTGGCGGCTACACCTTC

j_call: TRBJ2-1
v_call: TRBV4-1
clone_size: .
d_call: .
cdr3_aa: CASSQAGWNEQFF
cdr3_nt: TGCGCCAGCAGCCAAGCAGGGTGGAATGAGCAGTTCTTC

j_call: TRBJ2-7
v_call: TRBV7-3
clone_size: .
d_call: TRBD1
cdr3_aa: CASSLTIPGQGDDEQYF
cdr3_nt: TGTGCCAGCAGCTTAACGATCCCGGGACAGGGCGACGACGAGCAGTACTTC

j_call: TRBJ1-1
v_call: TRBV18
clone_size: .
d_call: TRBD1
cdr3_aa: CASSPGQGREAFF
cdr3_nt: TGTGCCAGCTCACCCGGACAGGGGCGTGAAGCTTTCTTT